The 8 T cell receptor beta chains below were found in one sample sequenced in a study of tumor-infiltrating lymphocytes in primary liver carcinoma. A primer matching the constant region was used to make TCR beta cDNA from about 500 ng of total RNA. Three nested multiplex PCR rounds, a slightly modified ARM-PCR method, built the TCR beta libraries. Two initial PCR rounds of around 10 cycles each paired TRBV1-TRBV30 forward primers with a C-beta reverse primer. TCRdb analysed the multiplex PCR reads with MiXCR anew, one entry per CDR3 protein. The profile shows approximately 310,000 distinct CDR3 sequences, 65% of them singletons. RNA isolated from unsorted whole blood supplied the blood RNA, with germline DNA also extracted. The sequencing sample was made of peripheral blood. Receptor source: a man aged 40-55 years with primary liver carcinoma and hepatitis B virus infection.

A word on this clonotype: With a much larger clone just one base away, this may be a read error. The conserved phenylalanine or tryptophan is not found at the CDR3 terminus, so this likely reflects a read error. DNA for the CDR3: TGTGCCAGCAGTTACTCGATCCAAGGCGGGAGTCTATACGAGCAGTACTAC. Translation: CASSYSIQGGSLYEQYY. The chain is built from TRBV6-6 and TRBJ2-7; 7 bases fit TRBD2. Trimming cost V 0 bases and J 4 bases; bases outside gene matches: 12. Germline V gene data show CDR1 as MNHNY and CDR2 as SVGAGI (reference sequence). The CDR3 runs 17 residues.

With regard to this clonotype: A much bigger clone sits one base away, suggesting this may be a read error. The chain recombines TRBV4-3 with TRBJ1-2, with 11 nucleotides matching TRBD1. The CDR3 consists of 16 residues. Germline V gives CDR1 LGHNA, CDR2 YSLEER. CDR3 residues: CASSRGGQGDNYGCTF. Here the CDR3 DNA reads TGCGCCAGCAGCCGAGGGGGACAGGGGGATAACTATGGCTGCACCTTC.

Concerning this clonotype: Since a much larger clone is just one base distant, this may be a read error. V usage is TRBV12-3 or TRBV12-4 and J usage is TRBJ2-3; D might be TRBD2 (6 bases). CDR3 size: 14 residues. The CDR3 loop is CASSLAEGTDTHYF. In DNA form, the CDR3 reads TGTGCCAGCAGTTTAGCGGAGGGCACAGATACGCACTATTTT.

A few counts support this clonotype. The chain links TRBV7-9 to TRBJ2-5; 7 nucleotides agree with TRBD2. Germline-derived CDR1 and CDR2 are SEHNR and FQNEAQ (reference sequence). The CDR3 consists of 14 residues. Losses at the gene ends were 2 bases for V and 3 bases for J; bases not matched to a gene: 3. The CDR3 DNA is TGTGCCAGCAGCTTAAATGGACTAGAAGAGACCCAGTACTTC. Its protein product is CASSLNGLEETQYF.

As concerns this clonotype: This may be a read error, as it is one base from a much larger clone. V and J are TRBV30 and TRBJ2-2; possibly TRBD2 for D (6 bases). Per the germline V gene, CDR1 is GTSNPN and CDR2 is SVGIG (reference sequence). The ends were cut back, 5 bases at V and 5 bases at J, with 18 bases in the middle. The CDR3 is made up of 15 amino acids. The DNA for the CDR3 is TGTGCCTGGGGTCTACCGGGAGTACTAACCGGGGAGCTGTTTTTT. This translates into CAWGLPGVLTGELFF.

Details on this clonotype: With a much larger clone just one base away, this may be a read error. The CDR3 DNA follows: TGCAGCGTAGATCTGCGCGGGGGCCGATCCTACAATGAGCAGTACTTC. It encodes CSVDLRGGRSYNEQYF. The chain joins TRBV29-1 to TRBJ2-1; perhaps TRBD2 as D (7 bases). The J call is in doubt because the DNA end fits TRBJ2-7 better. The CDR3 is made up of 16 amino acids. Per germline, CDR1 SQVTM and CDR2 ANQGSEA.

Comment on this clonotype: The junction and the germline gene differ at one end; a read error may be behind it. The CDR3 DNA reads as TGTGCCTGCAGTTACGATGCGGGGTCCTTGAACACTGAAGCTTTCTTT. Residues: CACSYDAGSLNTEAFF. The chain recombines TRBV6-5 with TRBJ1-1; D gene ambiguous. CDR3 length equals 16 residues. From germline, CDR1 is MNHEY and CDR2 SVGAGI.

To note about this clonotype: A much larger clone lies one base from this, so it may be a read error. The chain links TRBV11-2 to TRBJ2-7; TRBD2 is a possible D gene (6 bases). The CDR3 contains 13 residues. Germline CDR1 reads SGHAT; CDR2 reads FQNNGV. CDR3 coding DNA: TGTGTCAGCAGCATGGGCGGGATATACGAGCAGTACTTC. Its protein product is CVSSMGGIYEQYF.